This entry lists 21 T cell receptor beta chains sequenced from one sample in a study of radiotherapy plus CTLA-4 blockade in lung cancer. TCRdb's copy holds only in-frame clones and misses some; the assay was immunoSEQ multiplex PCR. The sample lists 90,000 to 95,000 clones; under 90% were seen once. Sequenced material: peripheral blood, taken from a patient treated with radiotherapy plus ipilimumab. These receptors came from a human donor with non-small cell lung cancer who had stable disease on radiotherapy plus ipilimumab.

This clone was observed once. The V and J genes are TRBV7-3 and TRBJ1-2, with TRBD1 matching 7 bases. This CDR3 is 15 amino acids long. J gave up 4 bases and V 5 bases, and 10 bases lay outside the gene matches. The germline gives CDR1 SGHTA, CDR2 FQGTGA. CDR3: CASSPDRARVYGYTF. The CDR3 bases are TGTGCCAGCAGCCCAGACAGGGCTCGTGTCTATGGCTACACCTTC.

V usage is TRBV7-8 and J usage is TRBJ2-7; TRBD2 matches 12 bases. The trim removed 8 bases at V and 2 bases at J, leaving 4 bases unmatched. Looked up from germline, CDR1 is SGHVS and CDR2 is FQNEAQ. This CDR3 is built from 14 residues. Here the CDR3 DNA reads TGTGCCAGCCTCCTAGCGGGAGGGGCCTACGAGCAGTACTTC. Translating gives CASLLAGGAYEQYF. The whole variable domain, remainder taken from reference TRBV7-8 and TRBJ2-7, is GAGVSQSPRYKVAKRGQDVALRCDPISGHVSLFWYQQALGQGPEFLTYFQNEAQLDKSGLPSDRFFAERPEGSVSTLKIQRTQQEDSAVYLCASLLAGGAYEQYFGPGTRLTVT.

This chain joins TRBV19 and TRBJ1-5; maybe TRBD1 (5 bases). Germline CDR1 is LNHDA and CDR2 is SQIVND (reference sequence). V dropped 0 bases and J dropped 1 base, with 10 bases sitting between them. The CDR3 sequence is 16 residues long. CDR3 nucleotide sequence: TGTGCCAGTAGTATAGAACGTCGGGGGAGCAATCAGCCCCAGCATTTT. This sequence encodes CASSIERRGSNQPQHF.

The chain carries TRBV7-6 and TRBJ2-5; 10 nucleotides align to TRBD2. CDR1 is SGHVS, CDR2 FNYEAQ, per germline. V shed 5 bases and J 5 bases; nucleotides not matched to a gene: 8. The length of the CDR3 is 15 residues. CDR3 amino acids: CASSQGSGGAETQYF. In DNA, the CDR3 is TGTGCCAGCAGCCAGGGGAGCGGGGGGGCGGAGACCCAGTACTTC.

In DNA form, the CDR3 reads TGTGCCAGCAGGCTGGGACAGGGTGAGAACGAGCAGTACTTC. Residues: CASRLGQGENEQYF. The rearrangement uses TRBV6-1 and TRBJ2-7, with 9 nucleotides matching TRBD1. Germline loops: CDR1 MNHNS, CDR2 SASEGT. The CDR3 is 14 amino acids. With V trimmed by 6 bases and J by 5 bases, 8 bases remained unmatched.

The chain couples TRBV29-1 to TRBJ2-2; D call uncertain. Germline V gene data show CDR1 as SQVTM and CDR2 as ANQGSEA. CDR3 length equals 13 residues. Trimming took 3 bases from V and 4 from J, leaving 9 bases between them. The DNA of the CDR3 is TGCAGCGTTGATCTCTGGACCACCGGGGAGCTGTTTTTT. Translation: CSVDLWTTGELFF.

The chain recombines TRBV2 with TRBJ1-5; maybe TRBD1 (5 bases). The CDR3 length is 13 residues. V lost 9 bases and J lost 3, with 12 bases in between. From germline, CDR1 is SNHLY and CDR2 FYNNEI. This CDR3 reads CASTGTNNQPQHF. The CDR3 DNA reads as TGTGCCAGTACCGGGACTAACAATCAGCCCCAGCATTTT. The full variable domain, rest sourced from reference TRBV2 and TRBJ1-5, is EPEVTQTPSHQVTQMGQEVILRCVPISNHLYFYWYRQILGQKVEFLVSFYNNEISEKSEIFDDQFSVERPDGSNFTLKIRSTKLEDSAMYFCASTGTNNQPQHFGDGTRLSIL.

CDR3 region: CASSLLTGYNEQFF. CDR3 bases: TGCGCCAGCAGCCTCCTTACGGGGTACAATGAGCAGTTCTTC. The chain uses TRBV4-1 and TRBJ2-1, with a possible D match to TRBD2 (5 bases). Germline lookup yields CDR1 MGHRA and CDR2 YSYEKL. Trimming removed 4 bases at V and 4 bases at J, with 11 bases between. The CDR3 is 14 amino acids.

The chain joins TRBV6-5 to TRBJ1-2; TRBD1 is a possible D gene (5 bases). The V end was cut by 5 bases, the J end by 2 bases, with 9 bases between. The CDR3 totals 13 residues. Looked up from germline, CDR1 is MNHEY and CDR2 is SVGAGI. CDR3 region: CASSDSINYGYTF. DNA for the CDR3: TGTGCCAGCAGTGACAGTATCAACTATGGCTACACCTTC.

Written as DNA, the CDR3 is TGTGCCAGCAGTTACAGGGGGCCGACTGAAGCTTTCTTT. Translating gives CASSYRGPTEAFF. The chain carries TRBV27 and TRBJ1-1, with 9 bases that match TRBD1. This CDR3 spans 13 amino acids. CDR1 is MNHEY, CDR2 SMNVEV, per germline (reference sequence). Unmatched junction bases numbered 2, after V lost 4 bases and J lost 5 bases.

The chain is built from TRBV7-2 and TRBJ2-7, with no clear D. Germline CDR1 and CDR2: SGHTA and FQGNSA. CDR3 length: 11 residues. V lost 6 bases, J lost 9 bases, and 12 bases lay in between. CDR3 DNA: TGTGCCAGCAGTTCCCGGCTCGGGCAGTACTTC. The encoded protein is CASSSRLGQYF.

The rearrangement links TRBV6-5 to TRBJ2-3; possible D gene TRBD2, 7 bases. Per germline, CDR1 MNHEY and CDR2 SVGAGI. There are 13 residues in the CDR3. V dropped 8 bases and J dropped 0 bases, with 9 bases sitting between them. CDR3 region: CASGGASTDTQYF. The CDR3 DNA reads TGTGCCAGCGGGGGGGCCAGCACAGATACGCAGTATTTT.

The V and J genes are TRBV6-4 and TRBJ1-1, with TRBD1 identical over 7 bases. The CDR3 sequence is 14 residues long. J was trimmed by 5 bases and V by 6 bases; bases with no gene match: 9. The germline V gene has CDR1 MRHNA and CDR2 SNTAGT. The CDR3 here is CASSRRQGETEAFF. CDR3 DNA sequence: TGTGCCAGCAGCCGCCGACAGGGAGAAACTGAAGCTTTCTTT.

The chain carries TRBV4-1 and TRBJ2-6; D is ambiguous. This CDR3 is 18 amino acids long. The germline V and J ends were trimmed by 1 base and 0 bases, with 13 bases remaining between them. CDR1 and CDR2 (germline): MGHRA, YSYEKL. Written as DNA, the CDR3 is TGCGCCAGCAGCCAAGGCGGCCAGGTTCGCTCTGGGGCCAACGTCCTGACTTTC. Translated, it gives CASSQGGQVRSGANVLTF.

The chain employs TRBV7-3 and TRBJ2-1, with D possibly being TRBD1 or TRBD2 (5 bases each). Between the trimmed V and J ends, which lost 8 bases and 5 bases, there was a span of 13 bases. This CDR3 comprises 13 residues. CDR1 is SGHTA, CDR2 FQGTGA, per germline. The CDR3 nucleotides read TGTGCCAGCGGACCGGGACGAAACAATGAGCAGTTCTTC. Amino acid sequence: CASGPGRNNEQFF.

V gene TRBV30 combines with J gene TRBJ1-1, with a possible D match to TRBD1 (6 bases). Germline V CDR1 and CDR2: GTSNPN, SVGIG (reference sequence). This CDR3 has 12 residues. V gave up 4 bases and J gave up 2 bases, with 8 bases separating them. As DNA, the CDR3 is TGTGCCTGGACAGGGGTTAACACTGAAGCTTTCTTT. Translation gives CAWTGVNTEAFF.

CDR3 bases: TGTGCCAGCAGCTCTTCCGGGACTGCTTTAAGGGGCTACACCTTC. Protein product: CASSSSGTALRGYTF. The chain joins TRBV9 to TRBJ1-2; perhaps TRBD1 as D (5 bases). The CDR3 has 15 amino acids. V shed 4 bases and J shed 8 bases, with 21 bases lying between them. The germline CDR1 and CDR2 sequences are SGDLS and YYNGEE.

This clone has a single count. The chain couples TRBV18 to TRBJ2-3; 11 positions agree with TRBD2. Trimming cost V 6 bases and J 2 bases; bases outside gene matches: 7. Germline V gives CDR1 KGHSH, CDR2 LQKENI. This CDR3 has 16 amino acids. In DNA form, the CDR3 reads TGTGCCAGCTCCCCGGGGACTAGCGGAAACACAGATACGCAGTATTTT. Its translation is CASSPGTSGNTDTQYF.

This chain connects TRBV5-1 to TRBJ1-2; 7 bases are a match to TRBD1. V lost 3 bases and J lost 2; bases outside the gene matches: 7. Per the germline V gene, CDR1 is SGHRS and CDR2 is YFSETQ. This CDR3 is built from 15 residues. CDR3 region: CASSSSGQLNYGYTF. CDR3 nucleotide sequence: TGCGCCAGCAGCTCGTCGGGACAGCTAAACTATGGCTACACCTTC.

This chain uses TRBV6-5 with TRBJ2-1; D remains ambiguous. Trimming stripped 4 bases from V and 5 bases from J, with 3 bases between. CDR3 length equals 11 residues. Germline V gives CDR1 MNHEY, CDR2 SVGAGI. CDR3 in DNA: TGTGCCAGCAGTTTAAACAATGAGCAGTTCTTC. This sequence encodes CASSLNNEQFF.

This clone has only one observation. The chain couples TRBV18 to TRBJ2-7, with D unresolved. V lost 3 bases and J lost 2, with 11 bases in between. This CDR3 comprises 14 residues. CDR1 KGHSH and CDR2 LQKENI come from the germline V gene. This CDR3 is CASSPGTSTYEQYF. CDR3 DNA: TGTGCCAGCTCACCGGGAACCTCGACCTACGAGCAGTACTTC. The full variable domain, its missing parts supplied by reference TRBV18 and TRBJ2-7, is NAGVMQNPRHLVRRRGQEARLRCSPMKGHSHVYWYRQLPEEGLKFMVYLQKENIIDESGMPKERFSAEFPKEGPSILRIQQVVRGDSAAYFCASSPGTSTYEQYFGPGTRLTVT.